What follows are 5 T cell receptor beta chains derived from one specimen sequenced in a study of blood T cell repertoires in COVID-19. Only in-frame clones appear in the TCRdb table, and some are missing; sequencing was by immunoSEQ multiplex PCR. Here the sample spans about 15,000 clones, 84% being singletons. Sequenced sample: peripheral blood. Receptor source: a human donor in a cohort sampled during active COVID-19.

This sequence joins TRBV6-6 and TRBJ1-1; D is undetermined. Germline V gene lookup returns CDR1 MNHNY and CDR2 SVGAGI (reference sequence). Trimming removed 4 bases from V and 1 base from J, with 10 bases in between. CDR3 length: 14 amino acids. The CDR3 nucleotides read TGTGCCAGCAGTTCGGGAGTAGAGAACACTGAAGCTTTCTTT. It is translated as CASSSGVENTEAFF.

J is TRBJ2-1 and V is TRBV7-2; 9 positions agree with TRBD1. V trimming: 3 bases; J trimming: 0 bases; junction bases outside the gene matches: 6. The CDR3 length is 17 residues. Germline CDR1 reads SGHTA; CDR2 reads FQGNSA. The CDR3 here is CASSFSTGGLSYNEQFF. CDR3 sequence (DNA): TGTGCCAGCAGCTTCTCTACAGGGGGCCTCTCCTACAATGAGCAGTTCTTC.

Here the CDR3 DNA reads TGTGCCAGCAGTGTTCGAGGTAGCGGGAATTCTGAGCAGTTCTTC. It codes for CASSVRGSGNSEQFF. The chain couples TRBV2 to TRBJ2-1; 8 bases line up with TRBD2. V trimming: 4 bases; J trimming: 9 bases; junction bases outside the gene matches: 11. The CDR3 consists of 15 residues. Per the germline V gene, CDR1 is SNHLY and CDR2 is FYNNEI.

The chain combines TRBV9 with TRBJ1-2, with 9 bases matching TRBD1. This CDR3 region has 14 residues. The germline CDR1 and CDR2 sequences are SGDLS and YYNGEE. V lost 0 bases to trimming and J lost 8 bases; unmatched junction nucleotides: 5. The CDR3 region is CASSVGDRVSGYTF. CDR3 nucleotide sequence: TGTGCCAGCAGCGTAGGGGACAGGGTAAGCGGCTACACCTTC.

V usage is TRBV5-6 and J usage is TRBJ2-5; D may be TRBD2 (6 bases). The V end lost 3 bases, the J end lost 7 bases, and 10 bases lay between the germline ends. This CDR3 has 12 residues. The V gene's germline CDR1 is SGHDT and CDR2 YYEEEE. CDR3: CASSYGRGTQYF. The DNA for the CDR3 is TGTGCCAGCAGCTATGGGCGGGGGACCCAGTACTTC.